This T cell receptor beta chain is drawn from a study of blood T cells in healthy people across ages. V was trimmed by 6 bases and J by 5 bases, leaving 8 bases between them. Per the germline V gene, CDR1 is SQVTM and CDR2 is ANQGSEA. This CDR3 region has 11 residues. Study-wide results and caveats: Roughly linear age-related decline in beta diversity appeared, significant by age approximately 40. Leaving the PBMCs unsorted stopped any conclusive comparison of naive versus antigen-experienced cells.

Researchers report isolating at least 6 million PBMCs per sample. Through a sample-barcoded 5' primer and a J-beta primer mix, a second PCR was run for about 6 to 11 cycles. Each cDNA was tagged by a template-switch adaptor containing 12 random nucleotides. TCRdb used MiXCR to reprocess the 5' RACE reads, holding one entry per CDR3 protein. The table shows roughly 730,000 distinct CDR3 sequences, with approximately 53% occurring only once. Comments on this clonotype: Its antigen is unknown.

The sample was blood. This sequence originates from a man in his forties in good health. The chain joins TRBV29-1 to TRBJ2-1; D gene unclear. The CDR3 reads CSVRRNNEQFF. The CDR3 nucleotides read TGCAGCGTGCGTCGGAACAATGAGCAGTTCTTC.